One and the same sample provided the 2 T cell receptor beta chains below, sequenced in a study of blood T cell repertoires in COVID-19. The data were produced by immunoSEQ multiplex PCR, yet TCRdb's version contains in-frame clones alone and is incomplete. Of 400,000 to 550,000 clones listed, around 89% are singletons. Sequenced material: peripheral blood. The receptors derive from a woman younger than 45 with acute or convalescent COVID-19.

The CDR3 bases are TGTGCCAGCAGTGAATTGTCCCGTGCTCGGTCGATCTCCTACGAGCAGTACTTC. Protein: CASSELSRARSISYEQYF. The chain combines TRBV2 with TRBJ2-7; D ambiguous. The CDR3 runs 18 residues. V dropped 2 bases and J dropped 0 bases, with 20 bases sitting between them. CDR1 is SNHLY, CDR2 FYNNEI, per germline.

The CDR3 DNA is TGTGCCTGGAGGAGACAAGGGGGAAGAAGGGTCTCCTACGAGCAGTACTTC. This sequence encodes CAWRRQGGRRVSYEQYF. V usage is TRBV30 and J usage is TRBJ2-7, with a possible D match to TRBD1 (6 bases). The CDR3 loop spans 17 amino acids. Trimming cost V 3 bases and J 0 bases, with 21 bases left between them. Germline loops: CDR1 GTSNPN, CDR2 SVGIG (reference sequence). Full variable domain (remainder filled in from reference TRBV30 and TRBJ2-7): SQTIHQWPATLVQPVGSPLSLECTVEGTSNPNLYWYRQAAGRGLQLLFYSVGIGQISSEVPQNLSASRPQDRQFILSSKKLLLSDSGFYLCAWRRQGGRRVSYEQYFGPGTRLTVT.